Sequencing of this T cell receptor beta chain was carried out in a study of T cells after yellow fever vaccination. This CDR3 has 12 amino acids. Looked up from germline, CDR1 is MNHEY and CDR2 is SVGEGT. V dropped 6 bases and J dropped 5 bases, with 10 bases sitting between them. Via MiXCR, TCRdb re-called the 5' RACE reads, giving one row per CDR3 protein. Among fewer than 500,000 distinct CDR3 sequences listed, 15% to 20% were seen once. The chain has TRBV6-2 or TRBV6-3 and TRBJ2-5; D uncertain. Sample: PBMCs, taken before the yellow fever booster vaccination. The clonotype originates from a man between 18 and 35 years old who received the YFV17D yellow fever vaccine. CDR3 loop: CASSPRWETQYF. DNA for the CDR3: TGTGCCAGCAGCCCCCGGTGGGAGACCCAGTACTTC.